This T cell receptor (beta chain) was recorded in a study of identical twins. Findings and limits, study-wide: Insertions ran lower in abundant cord blood beta clonotypes, though not in memory repertoires.

This clonotype has more than one count but fewer than ten. As yet, its antigen is unknown. Every sampled donor was Caucasian and healthy. This CDR3 spans 15 amino acids. The trim removed 6 bases at V and 6 bases at J, leaving 13 bases unmatched. TCRdb used MiXCR to reprocess the 5' RACE reads, holding one entry per CDR3 protein. The table includes hundreds of thousands of distinct CDR3 sequences, approximately 22% detected once. The same data also contributed to another study, on T cells expressing NK-cell markers. That work adds: Sorted CD3+CD56+NKG2C+, CD3+CD56+NKG2C- and CD3+CD56-NKG2C+ T cells provided the TCR beta repertoires. NKG2C+ dominant clonotypes from more than 5 donors made up about 1.0-7.0% of CD8+ T cells.

This receptor was obtained from a woman between 18 and 30 years old in good health. The chain links TRBV12-3 or TRBV12-4 to TRBJ1-2; 7 bases match TRBD1. Material for sequencing was PBMCs. CDR3 region: CASRQTGRSMDGYTF. The CDR3, as DNA: TGTGCCAGCAGGCAGACAGGGCGGTCTATGGATGGCTACACCTTC.